These 20 T cell receptor beta chains share one sample of origin, sequenced in a study of Ad26.COV2.S vaccination and SARS-CoV-2 variants. TCRdb's copy holds only in-frame clones and misses some; the assay was immunoSEQ multiplex PCR. The repertoire holds about 680,000 clones, with more than 70% as singletons. Specified treatment: roughly 18 received Ad26.COV2.S at low or high dose, single or two shots; about five received placebo; per-sample allocation not given. Specimens were obtained on day 63 following the first vaccine or placebo injection. The sequenced sample was peripheral blood, obtained in a trial of Ad26.COV2.S vaccine versus placebo. The receptors were sampled from a person between 18 and 65 years old who received the Ad26.COV2.S COVID-19 vaccine or a placebo.

The J gene is TRBJ1-4, the V gene TRBV9, with 7 bases matching TRBD1. Germline CDR1 SGDLS, CDR2 YYNGEE. CDR3 size: 16 residues. V lost 2 bases, J lost 8 bases, and 12 bases stayed unmatched. The CDR3 sequence is CASSVGGPGTVEKLFF. The CDR3 bases are TGTGCCAGCAGCGTCGGGGGTCCCGGGACAGTGGAAAAACTGTTTTTT.

The rearrangement joins TRBV27 to TRBJ1-1; the match to TRBD1 covers 7 bases. The CDR3 sequence is 14 residues long. With 2 bases clipped from V and 5 bases from J, the junction kept 5 bases outside the gene matches. The V gene's germline CDR1 is MNHEY and CDR2 SMNVEV (reference sequence). The CDR3, as DNA: TGTGCCAGCAGTTTAACAGGGGTCGGAACTGAAGCTTTCTTT. It specifies CASSLTGVGTEAFF.

The V and J genes are TRBV9 and TRBJ1-6; the D gene is possibly TRBD1 (6 bases). With 0 bases removed from V and 9 bases from J, the gap between germline ends came to 10 bases. The CDR3 is made up of 14 amino acids. CDR1 is SGDLS, CDR2 YYNGEE, per germline. The chain's CDR3 is CASSVAGEGSPLHF. The CDR3 DNA reads as TGTGCCAGCAGCGTAGCAGGGGAGGGTTCACCCCTCCACTTT.

The chain carries TRBV24-1 and TRBJ2-7; the D gene is possibly TRBD2 (6 bases). The CDR3 has 17 residues. V shed 1 base and J shed 3 bases, with 18 bases lying between them. CDR1 and CDR2 (germline): KGHDR, SFDVKD. The CDR3 DNA sequence: TGTGCCACCAGTGATTTTCCGTGGCGGACGGGAGACTACGAGCAGTACTTC. It specifies CATSDFPWRTGDYEQYF.

This chain joins TRBV5-1 and TRBJ2-5; 7 bases align to TRBD1. The CDR3 spans 13 residues. In germline, CDR1 is SGHRS, CDR2 YFSETQ. Trimming took 2 bases from V and 3 from J; bases not matched to a gene: 1. The CDR3 DNA sequence: TGCGCCAGCAGCTTCGGACAGGAAGAGACCCAGTACTTC. It translates to CASSFGQEETQYF.

The rearrangement joins TRBV30 to TRBJ1-1; D remains ambiguous. V lost 8 bases and J 1 base, leaving 14 bases between the germline ends. Germline loops: CDR1 GTSNPN, CDR2 SVGIG (reference sequence). CDR3 size: 13 residues. The CDR3 reads CAGRPGPNTEAFF. The CDR3 DNA sequence: TGTGCCGGAAGACCGGGCCCGAACACTGAAGCTTTCTTT.

The chain recombines TRBV19 with TRBJ2-3; perhaps TRBD2 as D (5 bases). V was trimmed by 5 bases and J by 0 bases, leaving 12 bases between them. The CDR3 contains 15 residues. Germline V CDR1 and CDR2: LNHDA, SQIVND (reference sequence). The CDR3 DNA follows: TGTGCCAGTAGTCCACTAGTTCAGAGCACAGATACGCAGTATTTT. Residues: CASSPLVQSTDTQYF.

This chain connects TRBV7-2 to TRBJ2-3; D call uncertain. CDR1 SGHTA and CDR2 FQGNSA come from the germline V gene. The CDR3 extends over 16 amino acids. V was shortened by 5 bases and J by 8 bases, with 23 bases between the two germline ends. CDR3 sequence reads: CASSPSMTRPSGTQYF. The CDR3 DNA is TGTGCCAGCAGCCCATCCATGACAAGGCCGTCCGGTACGCAGTATTTT.

The chain joins TRBV9 to TRBJ1-1; 9 positions match TRBD1. This CDR3 region has 13 residues. Germline trimming cut 3 bases from V and 6 bases from J; bases unmatched to any gene: 3. In germline, CDR1 is SGDLS, CDR2 YYNGEE. The DNA of the CDR3 is TGTGCCAGCAGCGGGACAGGGGAATCTGAAGCTTTCTTT. As protein: CASSGTGESEAFF.

In this sample, this clone turned up once. Written as DNA, the CDR3 is TGCAGCGTTGGGATGGGACAGGGGAAAGATACGCAGTATTTT. Protein: CSVGMGQGKDTQYF. J is TRBJ2-3 and V is TRBV29-1, with 10 bases aligning to TRBD1. The V gene end was trimmed by 4 bases and the J gene end by 5 bases; junction bases not matched to a gene: 6. Germline CDR1 reads SQVTM; CDR2 reads ANQGSEA. This CDR3 is 14 amino acids long.

This clone appeared a single time. The gene calls are TRBV24-1 and TRBJ2-7; D is possibly TRBD2 (6 bases). The CDR3 is made up of 15 amino acids. Trimming removed 2 bases from V and 3 bases from J, with 13 bases in between. Germline assignment: CDR1 KGHDR and CDR2 SFDVKD. CDR3 protein: CATSDSAGLDYEQYF. CDR3 DNA sequence: TGTGCCACCAGTGATTCAGCGGGCCTGGACTACGAGCAGTACTTC.

This chain joins TRBV19 and TRBJ1-1, with D unresolved. V was clipped by 6 bases and J by 2 bases, with 16 bases between them. The CDR3 covers 15 residues. From germline, CDR1 is LNHDA and CDR2 SQIVND (reference sequence). In DNA form, the CDR3 reads TGTGCCAGTAGCGAATACCGGGAACTTAACACTGAAGCTTTCTTT. This translates into CASSEYRELNTEAFF.

This chain links TRBV18 with TRBJ2-2; weak D call: TRBD2 (7 bases). Between the trimmed V and J ends, which lost 9 bases and 3 bases, there was a span of 17 bases. Germline V gives CDR1 KGHSH, CDR2 LQKENI. The CDR3 contains 15 residues. The CDR3 bases are TGTGCCAGTTCGGGGGGCGACGGCCACACCGGGGAGCTGTTTTTT. Amino acids: CASSGGDGHTGELFF. Drawing the rest from reference TRBV18 and TRBJ2-2, the complete variable domain is NAGVMQNPRHLVRRRGQEARLRCSPMKGHSHVYWYRQLPEEGLKFMVYLQKENIIDESGMPKERFSAEFPKEGPSILRIQQVVRGDSAAYFCASSGGDGHTGELFFGEGSRLTVL.

The chain carries TRBV7-2 and TRBJ1-2; possible D gene TRBD1, 6 bases. This CDR3 region has 14 residues. Germline CDR1 is SGHTA and CDR2 is FQGNSA. V was pared by 2 bases and J by 4 bases, with 11 bases between. The CDR3 here is CASSLQGSSYGYTF. DNA of the CDR3: TGTGCCAGCAGCTTACAGGGGAGCTCCTATGGCTACACCTTC.

V is TRBV15 and J is TRBJ1-3; D unclear. With 8 bases removed from V and 0 bases from J, the gap between germline ends came to 5 bases. CDR1 is LNHNV and CDR2 is YYDKDF in the germline V gene (reference sequence). This CDR3 spans 12 amino acids. The CDR3 protein is CATSRSGNTIYF. The CDR3 DNA sequence: TGTGCCACCTCCCGCTCTGGAAACACCATATATTTT. The whole variable domain, filled in from reference TRBV15 and TRBJ1-3, reads DAMVIQNPRYQVTQFGKPVTLSCSQTLNHNVMYWYQQKSSQAPKLLFHYYDKDFNNEADTPDNFQSRRPNTSFCFLDIRSPGLGDTAMYLCATSRSGNTIYFGEGSWLTVV.

The V and J genes are TRBV24-1 and TRBJ2-7; either TRBD1 or TRBD2 may fit D (6 bases each). The germline V and J ends were trimmed by 5 bases and 6 bases, with 19 bases remaining between them. CDR1 and CDR2 (germline): KGHDR, SFDVKD. The CDR3 extends over 15 amino acids. The CDR3, as DNA: TGTGCCACCAGTGGGACAGCGGAGGGCCTTGGCGAGCAGTACTTC. Protein: CATSGTAEGLGEQYF.

This chain connects TRBV25-1 to TRBJ2-7; D is unresolved. Germline values: CDR1 MGHDK, CDR2 SYGVNS. Trimming cost V 6 bases and J 2 bases, with 14 bases left between them. This CDR3 is 14 amino acids long. CDR3 loop: CASSSPAGAYEQYF. Written as DNA, the CDR3 is TGTGCCAGCAGCAGCCCGGCAGGAGCCTACGAGCAGTACTTC.

V gene TRBV3-1 (or the pseudogene TRBV3-2) combines with J gene TRBJ2-7; 7 positions match TRBD2. The CDR3 is 15 residues long. V lost 0 bases to trimming and J lost 0 bases; unmatched junction nucleotides: 2. The V gene's germline CDR1 is LGHDT and CDR2 YNNKEL (reference sequence). In DNA form, the CDR3 reads TGTGCCAGCAGCCAAGACGGGGGGAGCTCCTACGAGCAGTACTTC. Protein: CASSQDGGSSYEQYF.

CDR3 sequence: CASSKDLIQGSNQPQHF. In DNA, the CDR3 is TGTGCCAGCAGCAAAGACCTGATTCAAGGTAGCAATCAGCCCCAGCATTTT. V usage is TRBV21-1 and J usage is TRBJ1-5. TRBV21-1 is given as a pseudogene. The CDR3 spans 17 residues.

This clone was counted a few times. The chain uses TRBV4-2 and TRBJ2-1; maybe TRBD2 (8 bases). The CDR3 sequence is 18 residues long. The V gene lost 1 base and the J gene lost 8 bases, with 24 bases spanning the gap. CDR1 is LGHNA, CDR2 YNFKEQ, per germline. CDR3 region: CASSQGQGFAREVDEQFF. CDR3 coding DNA: TGTGCCAGCAGCCAAGGACAGGGTTTCGCGCGGGAGGTCGATGAGCAGTTCTTC.